A selection of T cell receptor beta chains follows, all from one sample in a study of blood T cell repertoires in COVID-19. This table comes from immunoSEQ multiplex PCR, and its TCRdb copy is limited to in-frame clones, with some not included. The sample has 130,000 or so clones, approximately 84% seen once. Sample: peripheral blood. The receptors were sampled from a man in his 60s with acute or convalescent COVID-19. The CDR3 runs from the conserved cysteine through the conserved F or W. A D gene is named only where the DNA matches it firmly. Expanded clones get a size class; other rows say once, few or many, or leave the size out.

clone_size,d_call,v_call,j_call,cdr3_nt,cdr3_aa
.,TRBD2,TRBV2,TRBJ2-1,TGTGCCAGCAGTGAAGCGAGCGGGAGGTCGACGGGGCAGTTCTTC,CASSEASGRSTGQFF
once,TRBD1,TRBV5-1,TRBJ1-2,TGCGCCAGCAGCTTAAGGGGACAGGGGCATGGCTACACCTTC,CASSLRGQGHGYTF
many,.,TRBV5-4,TRBJ2-1,TGTGCCAGCAGCTTGGATCTGCGGGACGGCGAGCAGTTCTTC,CASSLDLRDGEQFF
.,.,TRBV7-9,TRBJ2-7,TGTGCCAGCAGCTCCCGGGACACTCCCTACGAGCAGTACTTC,CASSSRDTPYEQYF
.,.,TRBV5-6,TRBJ2-1,TGTGCCAGCAGCTTGGGACTTCGAGAGCAGTTCTTC,CASSLGLREQFF
.,TRBD1,TRBV6-6,TRBJ1-4,TGTGCCAGCACCTGGCGACAGGGGAGAAATGAAAAACTGTTTTTT,CASTWRQGRNEKLFF
once,TRBD1,TRBV6-5,TRBJ2-5,TGTGCCAGCAGATTTACAGGGGCTGAGACCCAGTACTTC,CASRFTGAETQYF
few,TRBD1,TRBV3-1/TRBV3-2,TRBJ1-6,TGTGCCAGCAGCCAACAGACAGGGAATTCACCCCTCCACTTT,CASSQQTGNSPLHF
.,.,TRBV21-1,TRBJ1-2,TGTGCCAGCAGCATGGGACAGGGAGACTATGGCTACACCTTC,CASSMGQGDYGYTF
.,.,TRBV19,TRBJ1-1,TGTGCCAGTAGTATAGAGGTATGGGGCAGAAACACTGAAGCTTTCTTT,CASSIEVWGRNTEAFF
.,.,TRBV5-4,TRBJ1-1,TGTGCCAGCAGCCTATCCTCGGACACTGAAGCTTTCTTT,CASSLSSDTEAFF
.,.,TRBV4-1,TRBJ1-3,TGCGCCAGCAGCCAAGATTCCGGGGGTGGAAACACCATATATTTT,CASSQDSGGGNTIYF
.,.,TRBV5-1,TRBJ2-3,TGCGCCAGCAGCTTGGAACTAGCTAGCACAGATACGCAGTATTTT,CASSLELASTDTQYF
.,TRBD1,TRBV19,TRBJ1-5,TGTGCCAGTAGTATTGGACAGGGGTCGCGGGGCAATCAGCCCCAGCATTTT,CASSIGQGSRGNQPQHF
many,.,TRBV11-1,TRBJ1-4,TGTGCCAGCAGCCTCGGACAGAATGAAAAACTGTTTTTT,CASSLGQNEKLFF
.,.,TRBV19,TRBJ2-7,TGTGCCAGTAGTACCAGGGGTTACGAGCAGTACTTC,CASSTRGYEQYF
.,TRBD2,TRBV19,TRBJ2-3,TGTGCCAGTAAAATGGGAGCGGGAGGAGGCACAGATACGCAGTATTTT,CASKMGAGGGTDTQYF
few,.,TRBV9,TRBJ1-1,TGTGCCAGCAGCTCCCTGGGGAGGACTGAAGCTTTCTTT,CASSSLGRTEAFF
.,.,TRBV14,TRBJ2-7,TGTGCCAGCAGCCAATCGCTCGGGGAAAACTCCTACGAGCAGTACTTC,CASSQSLGENSYEQYF
once,TRBD2,TRBV29-1,TRBJ2-7,TGCAGCGCCCTCCCGGGACTAGCGGGCGAGCAGTACTTC,CSALPGLAGEQYF
.,TRBD2,TRBV10-1,TRBJ2-3,TGCGCCAGCAGTGAGGGCGGGGGGGCCACAGATACGCAGTATTTT,CASSEGGGATDTQYF
.,.,TRBV5-1,TRBJ2-2,TGCGCCAGCAGCTTGGTTCCAGAGAACACCGGGGAGCTGTTTTTT,CASSLVPENTGELFF
.,TRBD2,TRBV9,TRBJ2-1,TGTGCCAGCAGCGTAGCTTCTAGCGGGGGGGTCTACAATGAGCAGTTCTTC,CASSVASSGGVYNEQFF
.,.,TRBV9,TRBJ2-1,TGTGCCAGCACCCCCGGGACTTCACGAGCTACTAATGAGCAGTTCTTC,CASTPGTSRATNEQFF
.,.,TRBV5-5,TRBJ2-2,TGTGCCAGCAGCTTGGCTCTACCAGGGCCGAACACCGGGGAGCTGTTTTTT,CASSLALPGPNTGELFF
.,.,TRBV7-8,TRBJ2-5,TGTGCCAGCAGCTTAGCGAGGAGTAACCAAGAGACCCAGTACTTC,CASSLARSNQETQYF
.,TRBD2,TRBV6-5,TRBJ2-7,TGTGCCAGCAGTTGGAAGCGGGAGGGGGGTTACGAGCAGTACTTC,CASSWKREGGYEQYF
.,TRBD1,TRBV10-2,TRBJ1-1,TGCGCCAGCAGGGACCCGGGACAGGGCGATGAAGCTTTCTTT,CASRDPGQGDEAFF
once,.,TRBV2,TRBJ2-7,TGCACGCGCCCGGGATTTTACGAGCAGTACTTC,CTRPGFYEQYF
.,.,TRBV5-6,TRBJ1-1,TGTGCCCGCTCTGAGGGGGTCACTGAAGCTTTCTTT,CARSEGVTEAFF
.,TRBD1,TRBV30,TRBJ1-1,TGTGCCGGGTACAGGGGAGTTACTGAAGCTTTCTTT,CAGYRGVTEAFF
.,TRBD1,TRBV27,TRBJ2-2,TGTGCCAGGAAGACAGGGGCCCACACCGGGGAGCTGTTTTTT,CARKTGAHTGELFF
.,.,TRBV27,TRBJ2-7,TGTGCCAGCAGTTTATCAGGGGTAGCAACCTACGAGCAGTACTTC,CASSLSGVATYEQYF
few,TRBD2,TRBV6-5,TRBJ2-7,TGTGCCAGCAATCCAGCGGGAGATCGATACGAGCAGTACTTC,CASNPAGDRYEQYF
.,TRBD1,TRBV2,TRBJ1-1,TGTGCCAGCACCGGACAGGGGGAGACCTCTGAAGCTTTCTTT,CASTGQGETSEAFF
.,TRBD2,TRBV5-1,TRBJ2-3,TGCGCCAGCAGCTTTCTGACTAGCGGTTCTAGCACAGATACGCAGTATTTT,CASSFLTSGSSTDTQYF
.,TRBD2,TRBV5-1,TRBJ2-1,TGCGCCAGCAGGGCAGTAGCGGGGGACTACAATGAGCAGTTCTTC,CASRAVAGDYNEQFF
.,TRBD1,TRBV19,TRBJ2-1,TGTGCCACCCTCCGACAGGGGGGGGAAAATGAGCAGTTCTTC,CATLRQGGENEQFF
.,TRBD1,TRBV27,TRBJ1-6,TGTGCCAGCAGTCTATCGACAGGGTCACAACCCCTCCACTTT,CASSLSTGSQPLHF
.,.,TRBV12-5,TRBJ2-1,TGTGCTAGTGGTGCAGGTACAGGCGAAATGGATGAGCAGTTCTTC,CASGAGTGEMDEQFF
once,TRBD2,TRBV6-1,TRBJ2-5,TGTGCCAGCAGTGAAAGGAGCGGGAGGGGGTACCAAGAGACCCAGTACTTC,CASSERSGRGYQETQYF